The 17 T cell receptor beta chains in this list originate from one sample, sequenced in a study of shared clonotypes between healthy human individuals. Some clones are missing from TCRdb's copy, which holds only in-frame ones; the method was immunoSEQ multiplex PCR. The repertoire holds 2 million to 3 million clones, with 80% to 95% as singletons. Sequenced material: naive CD4+ T cells from PBMCs. Described subset: CD45RA+ positively selected. These receptors originate from a man in his late teens or twenties in good health. Some clones in this sample may be carry-over from other donors' samples.

The rearrangement links TRBV9 to TRBJ2-7, with 12 bases lining up with TRBD2. Germline CDR1 reads SGDLS; CDR2 reads YYNGEE. The CDR3 is 18 residues long. V was clipped by 0 bases and J by 5 bases; unmatched bases: 12. The CDR3 loop reads CASSVGSLAGGYADEQYF. The CDR3 nucleotides read TGTGCCAGCAGCGTAGGGAGCCTAGCGGGAGGGTATGCGGACGAGCAGTACTTC.

The J gene is TRBJ2-3, the V gene TRBV7-6, with TRBD2 matching over 8 bases. Trimming cost V 3 bases and J 3 bases; bases outside gene matches: 11. This CDR3 contains 17 residues. Germline values: CDR1 SGHVS, CDR2 FNYEAQ. CDR3 region: CASSLFAGGVLTDTQYF. The CDR3, as DNA: TGTGCCAGCAGCTTGTTCGCGGGAGGAGTATTAACAGATACGCAGTATTTT.

The chain recombines TRBV6-5 with TRBJ2-3; possibly TRBD1 for D (5 bases). This CDR3 is built from 15 residues. Germline CDR1 and CDR2: MNHEY and SVGAGI. The V end lost 0 bases, the J end lost 0 bases, and 7 bases lay between the germline ends. As DNA, the CDR3 is TGTGCCAGCAGTTACTCCCGGACAAGCACAGATACGCAGTATTTT. Its protein is CASSYSRTSTDTQYF.

J is TRBJ2-7 and V is TRBV5-1; TRBD2 aligns across 7 bases. Per germline, CDR1 SGHRS and CDR2 YFSETQ. The CDR3 totals 14 residues. V gave up 4 bases and J gave up 5 bases; unmatched junction bases: 9. The CDR3 region is CASSGGGVRNEQYF. The CDR3 DNA follows: TGCGCCAGCAGCGGGGGAGGGGTAAGGAACGAGCAGTACTTC.

The chain is built from TRBV5-1 and TRBJ2-1, with 7 bases matching TRBD1. The V gene end was trimmed by 0 bases and the J gene end by 6 bases; junction bases not matched to a gene: 3. CDR3 length: 14 amino acids. Per germline, CDR1 SGHRS and CDR2 YFSETQ. The CDR3 nucleotides are TGCGCCAGCAGCTTGGATGGGACAGCCAATGAGCAGTTCTTC. Protein sequence: CASSLDGTANEQFF.

The chain couples TRBV4-1 to TRBJ2-1; the match to TRBD2 covers 9 bases. J was trimmed by 9 bases and V by 2 bases; bases with no gene match: 14. Germline values: CDR1 MGHRA, CDR2 YSYEKL. The CDR3 consists of 17 residues. CDR3 sequence reads: CASSQPKGGGRAGEQFF. The CDR3 nucleotides read TGCGCCAGCAGCCAACCCAAAGGAGGCGGGAGGGCGGGTGAGCAGTTCTTC.

With regard to this clone: Other DNA sequences in the sample encode the same CDR3. This rearrangement joins TRBV11-3 to TRBJ2-2; D is perhaps TRBD1 or TRBD2 (6 bases each). Germline V gene data show CDR1 as SGHNT and CDR2 as YENEEA. This CDR3 region has 15 residues. Trimming stripped 3 bases from V and 0 bases from J, with 8 bases between. DNA of the CDR3: TGTGCCAGCAGCTTGGGGGGCACGAACACCGGGGAGCTGTTTTTT. The encoded protein is CASSLGGTNTGELFF.

This clone was observed a single time. This chain joins TRBV4-1 and TRBJ2-1; D is uncertain. The CDR3 loop spans 16 amino acids. V was pared by 4 bases and J by 3 bases, with 16 bases between. Per the germline V gene, CDR1 is MGHRA and CDR2 is YSYEKL. CDR3: CASSRRADGDYNEQFF. CDR3 nucleotides: TGCGCCAGCAGCCGGAGAGCAGATGGGGACTACAATGAGCAGTTCTTC.

The chain carries TRBV10-2 and TRBJ2-1; 8 nucleotides agree with TRBD2. CDR1 WSHSY and CDR2 SAAADI come from the germline V gene. The CDR3 consists of 14 residues. V lost 6 bases and J lost 2; bases outside the gene matches: 3. In nucleotides, the CDR3 is TGCGCCAGCAGGGGAGCGGGAGCCTACAATGAGCAGTTCTTC. This gives the protein CASRGAGAYNEQFF.

In the case of this clone: The same CDR3 arises from other DNA sequences in this sample as well. V usage is TRBV6-5 and J usage is TRBJ2-7, with a possible D match to TRBD1 (6 bases). The length of the CDR3 is 14 residues. The V and J ends lost 5 bases and 2 bases respectively, with 13 bases between them. Germline V gene data show CDR1 as MNHEY and CDR2 as SVGAGI. Here the CDR3 DNA reads TGTGCCAGCAGTCCCGGACAGAGGACCTACGAGCAGTACTTC. Its translation is CASSPGQRTYEQYF.

A single count supports this clone. The rearrangement uses TRBV18 and TRBJ2-7; TRBD1 might be the D (7 bases). CDR1 and CDR2 from the germline V gene are KGHSH and LQKENI. V was pared by 3 bases and J by 7 bases, with 19 bases between. This CDR3 region has 15 residues. CDR3 nucleotide sequence: TGTGCCAGCTCACCCGTTGTGGAGGGGGCGAGTGAGCAGTACTTC. Amino acids: CASSPVVEGASEQYF.

The chain carries TRBV20-1 and TRBJ2-1; no reliable D call. From germline, CDR1 is DFQATT and CDR2 SNEGSKA (reference sequence). This CDR3 spans 10 amino acids. V was trimmed by 7 bases and J by 3 bases, leaving 4 bases between them. The CDR3 protein is CSGDYNEQFF. Here the CDR3 DNA reads TGCAGTGGGGACTACAATGAGCAGTTCTTC.

This clone was counted a few times. Other DNA sequences within the sample encode an identical CDR3. This chain links TRBV18 with TRBJ1-1; 9 nucleotides match TRBD1. CDR1 is KGHSH, CDR2 LQKENI, per germline. The V and J ends lost 2 bases and 1 base, in that order; junction bases with no gene match: 2. This CDR3 spans 15 amino acids. The CDR3 nucleotides are TGTGCCAGCTCACCAGACAGGGGGGGGAACACTGAAGCTTTCTTT. Protein product: CASSPDRGGNTEAFF. The full variable domain, in which reference TRBV18 and TRBJ1-1 provide the parts outside the CDR3, is NAGVMQNPRHLVRRRGQEARLRCSPMKGHSHVYWYRQLPEEGLKFMVYLQKENIIDESGMPKERFSAEFPKEGPSILRIQQVVRGDSAAYFCASSPDRGGNTEAFFGQGTRLTVV.

As regards this clone: Other DNA sequences within the sample encode an identical CDR3. The chain carries TRBV7-9 and TRBJ1-1, with D perhaps matching TRBD1 (6 bases). Germline CDR1 is SEHNR and CDR2 is FQNEAQ (reference sequence). This CDR3 is 14 amino acids long. Trimming stripped 6 bases from V and 0 bases from J, with 11 bases between. The CDR3, as DNA: TGTGCCAGCAGACCCGGGACATTGAACACTGAAGCTTTCTTT. Residues: CASRPGTLNTEAFF.

The chain is built from TRBV19 and TRBJ1-5, with D possibly matching TRBD1 (6 bases). The CDR3 spans 16 residues. Germline V gene sequence: CDR1 LNHDA, CDR2 SQIVND (reference sequence). Between the trimmed V and J ends, which lost 3 bases and 2 bases, there was a span of 14 bases. For the CDR3, the DNA is TGTGCCAGTAGTATGTCCAGGGGAGCTGGCAATCAGCCCCAGCATTTT. This gives the protein CASSMSRGAGNQPQHF.

The chain uses TRBV28 and TRBJ2-7; TRBD2 matches at 14 bases. Germline CDR1 MDHEN, CDR2 SYDVKM. J lost 4 bases, V lost 3 bases, and 8 bases had no gene match. CDR3 length equals 17 residues. The CDR3 DNA is TGTGCCAGCAGTTTTGTGTTTGGGACTAGCGGGAGATACGAGCAGTACTTC. It specifies CASSFVFGTSGRYEQYF.

The chain uses TRBV27 and TRBJ1-2, with TRBD1 matching 7 bases. CDR3 size: 14 residues. V shed 6 bases and J 8 bases; nucleotides not matched to a gene: 12. Germline CDR1 MNHEY, CDR2 SMNVEV (reference sequence). The CDR3 DNA is TGTGCCAGCAGCCTGACAGGGCTAGGATGGGGCTACACCTTC. Its protein product is CASSLTGLGWGYTF.